Given below is one TCR beta chain in context. This record belongs to a study of monozygotic twins with inflammatory bowel disease. CDR3 length: 15 amino acids. Reprocessing the 5' RACE reads, TCRdb reports a single entry for every CDR3 protein and omits DNA. The table counts about 380,000 distinct CDR3 sequences; around 2.6% lies in the top ten. The TCR was taken from a human donor with ulcerative colitis or Crohn's disease, or a healthy co-twin of an affected twin (not recorded which). What was sequenced was blood. The chain is built from TRBV12-3 or TRBV12-4 and TRBJ2-3; the D call from TCRdb, TRBD2, cannot be confirmed without DNA. The CDR3 reads CASRDSGGAVDTQYF.